This T cell receptor beta chain appears in the sequencing data of a study of cytomegalovirus exposure and HLA in healthy donors. The wider study: According to later analysis, the same platform produced the 100 to 150 validation and approximately 630 first-cohort repertoires. Findings and caveats of the study: The classifier reportedly diagnosed cytomegalovirus status with high sensitivity and specificity. Among the CMV-associated chains, three were confirmed in vitro as specific for CMV antigens.

For this clone: The antigen is undetermined.

Using immunoSEQ multiplex PCR, the repertoire was profiled, and TCRdb retains in-frame clones only, with some absent. The repertoire holds some 240,000 clones, with around 86% as singletons. The germline V gene has CDR1 MNHNS and CDR2 SASEGT. V lost 4 bases to trimming and J lost 7 bases; unmatched junction nucleotides: 9. The CDR3 runs to 17 residues. The sequenced material came from PBMCs. This receptor was obtained from a woman aged 25-40 years in good health and CMV-seropositive. The chain joins TRBV6-1 to TRBJ2-1; TRBD2 matches at 14 bases. The CDR3 coding sequence is TGTGCCAGCAGTGGGGGGTTAAGGACTAGCGGGAGGAATGAGCAGTTCTTC. This translates into CASSGGLRTSGRNEQFF.